Included here is one TCR beta chain sequence, with context. Germline values: CDR1 DFQATT, CDR2 SNEGSKA (reference sequence). CDR3 length equals 16 residues. V lost 0 bases, J lost 2 bases, and 5 bases stayed unmatched. TCRdb reprocessed the RT-PCR reads with MiXCR, giving one entry per CDR3 protein. The profile shows roughly 650,000 distinct CDR3 sequences, 15% to 19% of them singletons. The data stem from a study of response to subunit inactivated influenza vaccine. The sequencing here drew on PBMCs from blood, taken 11 to 12 days after vaccination. This clonotype was sampled from a man aged 50 to 59 who received an inactivated influenza vaccine. The rearrangement links TRBV20-1 to TRBJ2-1; 9 positions match TRBD2. The CDR3 here is CSARDRLAGTYNEQFF. The CDR3 nucleotides are TGCAGTGCTAGAGATCGCCTAGCGGGAACCTACAATGAGCAGTTCTTC.